This T cell receptor (beta chain) is drawn from a study of T cell clones after liver transplantation. About the research overall: Timepoints were pre-transplant, pre-withdrawal, and after withdrawal was completed or failed.

Generated by immunoSEQ multiplex PCR, the TCRdb table keeps only in-frame clones and is missing some. The sample holds some 70,000 clones, 80% seen once. The CDR3 is made up of 13 amino acids. Germline V gene sequence: CDR1 MDHEN, CDR2 SYDVKM. V was trimmed by 3 bases and J by 0 bases, leaving 3 bases between them. Here the sequenced sample was CD4+ T cells from blood, taken before liver transplant. This sequence originates from a human donor who received a liver transplant. The rearrangement uses TRBV28 and TRBJ1-3; D not certain. The CDR3 sequence is CASSFVSGNTIYF. In nucleotides, the CDR3 is TGTGCCAGCAGTTTCGTCTCTGGAAACACCATATATTTT.